The 28 T cell receptor beta chains presented below share a single source sample, sequenced in a study of vaccination and CD4 T cells after COVID-19 (dated by TCRdb to the early 2020s). This specimen's treatment or condition label, interpreted: approximately 9-day PBMC culture with coronavirus spike peptide pools or control peptides (ViraFEST assay). CD4+ T cells from unexposed donors were collected before the COVID-19 pandemic (2011-2018). Library preparation was by PCR. Sequencer: Illumina iSeq 100. TCR sequencing of DNA from cultured CD4+ T cells used the Oncomine TCR Beta short-read assay at the Johns Hopkins FTIC core. TCRdb ran its own pipeline on the public reads, namely fastp trimming at Q25 and MiXCR clone calling, and kept in-frame beta chains. Each entry merges the rows of one CDR3 protein and shows their most common DNA and genes. The sample table lists some 4,500 distinct CDR3 sequences, 35% to 40% of them with a count of one. The ten largest make up roughly 40% of the sample.

The antigens of these receptors remain unknown. Source material: CD4+ T cells from blood, cultured in vitro. The receptors here all came from a human donor in good health.

This clonotype has a handful of counts. This chain uses TRBV7-3 with TRBJ2-2, with D perhaps matching TRBD2 (5 bases). This CDR3 has 14 residues. V was trimmed by 8 bases and J by 5 bases, leaving 15 bases between them. CDR1 and CDR2 from the germline V gene are SGHTA and FQGTGA. CDR3 nucleotides: TGTGCCAGCCAATTGACGGGAAAGACCGGGGAGCTGTTTTTT. Translating it yields CASQLTGKTGELFF.

Only a few counts were recorded for this clonotype. The chain is built from TRBV2 and TRBJ1-6; D is unresolved. V was cut by 5 bases and J by 7 bases, with 6 bases left in between. Germline CDR1 is SNHLY and CDR2 is FYNNEI. This CDR3 contains 12 residues. The chain's CDR3 is CASSHDNSPLHF. The CDR3 nucleotides read TGTGCCAGCAGTCACGACAATTCACCCCTCCACTTT.

This clonotype was detected a few times. V and J are TRBV20-1 and TRBJ1-1; D remains unclear. This CDR3 contains 15 residues. Trimming cost V 0 bases and J 2 bases, with 13 bases left between them. The germline gives CDR1 DFQATT, CDR2 SNEGSKA (reference sequence). As DNA, the CDR3 is TGCAGTGCTAGAGACCCGGGGAGAACTAACACTGAAGCTTTCTTT. As protein: CSARDPGRTNTEAFF.

In its sample, this clonotype was seen a few times. V and J are TRBV20-1 and TRBJ2-2; D remains ambiguous. CDR1 and CDR2 (germline): DFQATT, SNEGSKA (reference sequence). CDR3 length equals 14 residues. Trimming removed 6 bases at V and 2 bases at J, with 13 bases between. CDR3 region: CSAPQHANTGELFF. The CDR3 DNA reads TGCAGTGCCCCGCAGCACGCAAACACCGGGGAGCTGTTTTTT.

This clonotype was seen only a few times. The V and J genes are TRBV10-2 and TRBJ1-2, with a tentative D call TRBD1 (6 bases). Germline lookup yields CDR1 WSHSY and CDR2 SAAADI. The length of the CDR3 is 12 residues. V gave up 2 bases and J gave up 8 bases, with 9 bases separating them. CDR3 sequence reads: CASSEGDKGYTF. The CDR3 bases are TGCGCCAGCAGTGAGGGGGACAAAGGCTACACCTTC.

V and J are TRBV6-1 and TRBJ1-5, with 7 bases that match TRBD1. V shed 6 bases and J 2 bases; nucleotides not matched to a gene: 4. Germline-derived CDR1 and CDR2 are MNHNS and SASEGT. The CDR3 sequence is 14 residues long. CDR3 nucleotides: TGTGCCAGCAGCACAGGGGTTGGCAATCAGCCCCAGCATTTT. It specifies CASSTGVGNQPQHF.

Sample share makes this clonotype large. The rearrangement links TRBV30 to TRBJ1-5; no clear D gene. V lost 0 bases to trimming and J lost 4 bases, with 7 bases between them. Germline V gene lookup returns CDR1 GTSNPN and CDR2 SVGIG (reference sequence). The CDR3 covers 13 residues. The CDR3 coding sequence is TGTGCCTGGAGTGTACGGGGAAATCAGCCCCAGCATTTT. Translated, it gives CAWSVRGNQPQHF. The full variable domain, completed using reference TRBV30 and TRBJ1-5, is SQTIHQWPATLVQPVGSPLSLECTVEGTSNPNLYWYRQAAGRGLQLLFYSVGIGQISSEVPQNLSASRPQDRQFILSSKKLLLSDSGFYLCAWSVRGNQPQHFGDGTRLSIL.

This clonotype was seen a few times. The chain employs TRBV7-9 and TRBJ1-5, with D possibly being TRBD1 (6 bases). The germline CDR1 and CDR2 sequences are SEHNR and FQNEAQ (reference sequence). Trimming took 5 bases from V and 6 from J, leaving 14 bases between them. The CDR3 loop spans 14 amino acids. CDR3 protein: CASSQDTGPQPQHF. The CDR3 nucleotides are TGTGCCAGCAGCCAAGATACAGGGCCTCAGCCCCAGCATTTT.

This clonotype has only a few counts. The V gene is TRBV20-1, the J gene TRBJ2-2, with D perhaps TRBD2 (6 bases). This CDR3 is built from 14 residues. In germline, CDR1 is DFQATT, CDR2 SNEGSKA (reference sequence). Trimming took 3 bases from V and 4 from J, leaving 12 bases between them. The CDR3 nucleotides read TGCAGTGCTAGTGGGGGGAGCTTCACCGGGGAGCTGTTTTTT. As protein: CSASGGSFTGELFF.

This rearrangement joins TRBV18 to TRBJ1-1; D ambiguous. V lost 1 base and J lost 0, with 6 bases in between. The CDR3 loop spans 14 amino acids. Germline assignment: CDR1 KGHSH and CDR2 LQKENI. CDR3 in DNA: TGTGCCAGCTCACCACAGGGTATGAACACTGAAGCTTTCTTT. Translation gives CASSPQGMNTEAFF.

The sample holds a few counts of this clonotype. The gene calls are TRBV7-2 and TRBJ1-6; D might be TRBD1 (6 bases). The V gene lost 7 bases and the J gene lost 9 bases, with 16 bases spanning the gap. The CDR3 runs 14 residues. Germline V gene data show CDR1 as SGHTA and CDR2 as FQGNSA. This CDR3 is CASTLGGAASPLHF. In nucleotides, the CDR3 is TGTGCCAGCACCCTGGGGGGGGCGGCTTCACCCCTCCACTTT.

This clonotype was detected only a few times. The gene calls are TRBV25-1 and TRBJ1-3; a weak D match, TRBD1 (5 bases). In germline, CDR1 is MGHDK, CDR2 SYGVNS. With 6 bases removed from V and 4 bases from J, the gap between germline ends came to 13 bases. The CDR3 loop spans 14 amino acids. CDR3 sequence: CASSGTGYGNTIYF. CDR3 in DNA: TGTGCCAGCAGCGGGACCGGGTACGGAAACACCATATATTTT.

The chain combines TRBV6-5 with TRBJ1-2; D gene ambiguous. This CDR3 spans 13 amino acids. Germline V gene sequence: CDR1 MNHEY, CDR2 SVGAGI. V dropped 2 bases and J dropped 6 bases, with 10 bases sitting between them. CDR3 DNA sequence: TGTGCCAGCAGTTACAGGGTGAGGGATGGCTACACCTTC. Its protein product is CASSYRVRDGYTF.

The gene calls are TRBV27 and TRBJ1-6; D ambiguous. This CDR3 spans 16 amino acids. Germline loops: CDR1 MNHEY, CDR2 SMNVEV (reference sequence). The V and J ends lost 6 bases and 0 bases respectively, with 12 bases between them. The CDR3 reads CASSLGISSYNSPLHF. DNA of the CDR3: TGTGCCAGCAGCCTTGGGATAAGCTCCTATAATTCACCCCTCCACTTT.

Worth noting for this clonotype: One junction end disagrees with the germline gene, perhaps due to a read error. The CDR3 region has the DNA TGTGCCAGCAGACCAGGGGCAAAGGACTTC. It specifies CASRPGAKDF. The chain is built from TRBV2 and TRBJ2-7; D may be TRBD1 (6 bases). The CDR3 runs 10 residues. From germline, CDR1 is SNHLY and CDR2 FYNNEI.

This clonotype was found once. In nucleotides, the CDR3 is TGTGCCAGTAGTCCGGAGAACACTGAAGCTTTCTTT. Amino acid sequence: CASSPENTEAFF. This chain uses TRBV19 with TRBJ1-1, with D uncertain. V was clipped by 5 bases and J by 1 base, with 5 bases between them. CDR3 length: 12 amino acids. Looked up from germline, CDR1 is LNHDA and CDR2 is SQIVND (reference sequence).

This clonotype has more than one count but fewer than ten. The V call is TRBV10-3, the J call TRBJ1-5, with D unresolved. CDR1 and CDR2 (germline): ENHRY, SYGVKD. This CDR3 comprises 14 residues. Trimming removed 0 bases from V and 2 bases from J, with 5 bases in between. The CDR3 nucleotides read TGTGCCATCAGTGAGTCGACGGGCAATCAGCCCCAGCATTTT. Its protein product is CAISESTGNQPQHF.

The genes are TRBV15 and TRBJ1-1; D is perhaps TRBD1 (5 bases). The CDR3 contains 14 residues. From germline, CDR1 is LNHNV and CDR2 YYDKDF (reference sequence). The V and J ends lost 1 base and 1 base respectively, with 7 bases between them. DNA of the CDR3: TGTGCCACCAGCAGAGGGGACTCGAACACTGAAGCTTTCTTT. Translation gives CATSRGDSNTEAFF.

This chain connects TRBV19 to TRBJ1-6, with D unclear. This CDR3 contains 14 residues. Deletions cut 9 bases from V and 4 bases from J, with 13 bases between. CDR1 and CDR2 from the germline V gene are LNHDA and SQIVND (reference sequence). The CDR3 sequence is CASTEGLYNSPLHF. The CDR3 coding sequence is TGTGCCAGCACGGAGGGTTTATATAATTCACCCCTCCACTTT.

This clonotype was counted between two and nine times. The genes are TRBV6-1 and TRBJ1-5; 7 bases align to TRBD1. The CDR3 loop spans 15 amino acids. Germline CDR1 is MNHNS and CDR2 is SASEGT. The J segment lost 7 bases and the V segment lost 5 bases, leaving 11 bases of the junction unmatched. The CDR3 DNA reads as TGTGCCAGCAGTACCCGGACAGGCCTGACCCAGCCCCAGCATTTT. This translates into CASSTRTGLTQPQHF.

The rearrangement uses TRBV5-1 and TRBJ1-1, with D possibly matching TRBD1 (5 bases). CDR1 is SGHRS, CDR2 YFSETQ, per germline. The CDR3 consists of 14 residues. Trimming pared 3 bases from V and 2 bases from J, leaving 11 bases between. CDR3 sequence: CASSSSGGNTEAFF. As DNA, the CDR3 is TGCGCCAGCAGCTCAAGTGGGGGAAACACTGAAGCTTTCTTT.

This clonotype was observed a handful of times. The CDR3, as DNA: TGCAGTGCCACAGTACTAGCCAAAAACATTCAGTACTTC. Its protein is CSATVLAKNIQYF. The V and J genes are TRBV20-1 and TRBJ2-4; D not resolved. The germline V and J ends were trimmed by 6 bases and 0 bases, with 9 bases remaining between them. CDR1 is DFQATT and CDR2 is SNEGSKA in the germline V gene (reference sequence). The CDR3 is 13 residues long.

For the CDR3, the DNA is TGTGCCAGCAGCTTAGTGAACACTGAAGCTTTCTTT. This sequence encodes CASSLVNTEAFF. V and J are TRBV7-8 and TRBJ1-1; D gene ambiguous. This CDR3 spans 12 amino acids. CDR1 is SGHVS, CDR2 FQNEAQ, per germline. V dropped 1 base and J dropped 0 bases, with 0 bases sitting between them.

The chain recombines TRBV20-1 with TRBJ1-3; possibly TRBD1 for D (5 bases). V was shortened by 4 bases and J by 6 bases, with 19 bases between the two germline ends. CDR1 is DFQATT, CDR2 SNEGSKA, per germline (reference sequence). The CDR3 loop spans 15 amino acids. The CDR3 nucleotides are TGCAGTGCTACTCTTGGGGCTCATGGGGAAAACACCATATATTTT. It encodes CSATLGAHGENTIYF.

The chain links TRBV7-9 to TRBJ1-1; weak D call: TRBD1 (6 bases). Germline V CDR1 and CDR2: SEHNR, FQNEAQ (reference sequence). V dropped 5 bases and J dropped 1 base, with 8 bases sitting between them. This CDR3 has 13 amino acids. This CDR3 is CASSTGRNTEAFF. In nucleotides, the CDR3 is TGTGCCAGCAGCACAGGGAGGAACACTGAAGCTTTCTTT. The full variable domain, its missing parts supplied by reference TRBV7-9 and TRBJ1-1, is DTGVSQNPRHKITKRGQNVTFRCDPISEHNRLYWYRQTLGQGPEFLTYFQNEAQLEKSRLLSDRFSAERPKGSFSTLEIQRTEQGDSAMYLCASSTGRNTEAFFGQGTRLTVV.

The rearrangement links TRBV5-1 to TRBJ2-3, with D uncertain. V lost 5 bases to trimming and J lost 6 bases, with 10 bases between them. Germline loops: CDR1 SGHRS, CDR2 YFSETQ. CDR3 length: 12 amino acids. CDR3 loop: CASSVTGDTQYF. The CDR3, as DNA: TGCGCCAGCAGTGTCACCGGCGATACGCAGTATTTT.

The chain carries TRBV30 and TRBJ1-2, with 9 bases lining up with TRBD1. The CDR3 consists of 12 residues. Germline assignment: CDR1 GTSNPN and CDR2 SVGIG (reference sequence). With V trimmed by 5 bases and J by 8 bases, 6 bases remained unmatched. The CDR3 loop is CAWDRGEGGYTF. In nucleotides, the CDR3 is TGTGCCTGGGACAGGGGGGAAGGAGGCTACACCTTC.

This clonotype was found a few times. This rearrangement joins TRBV7-6 to TRBJ2-7; D unresolved. The CDR3 has 13 residues. CDR1 is SGHVS, CDR2 FNYEAQ, per germline. V lost 5 bases, J lost 0 bases, and 8 bases lay in between. The chain's CDR3 is CASSTTASYEQYF. The CDR3 region has the DNA TGTGCCAGCAGCACGACCGCCTCCTACGAGCAGTACTTC.